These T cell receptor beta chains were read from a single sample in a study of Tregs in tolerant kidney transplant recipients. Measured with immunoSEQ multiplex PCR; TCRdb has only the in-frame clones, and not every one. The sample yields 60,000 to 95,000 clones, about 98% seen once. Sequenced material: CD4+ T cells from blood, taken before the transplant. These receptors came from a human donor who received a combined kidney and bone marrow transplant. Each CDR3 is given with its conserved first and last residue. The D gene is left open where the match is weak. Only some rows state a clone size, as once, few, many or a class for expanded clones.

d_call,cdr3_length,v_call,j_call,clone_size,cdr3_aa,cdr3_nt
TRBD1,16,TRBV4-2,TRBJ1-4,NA,CASSHLLGTGDEKLFF,TGTGCCAGCAGCCATCTCTTAGGGACAGGGGATGAAAAACTGTTTTTT
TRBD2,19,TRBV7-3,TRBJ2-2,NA,CASSSSPPSGHTNTGELFF,TGTGCCAGCAGCTCCTCCCCGCCTAGCGGACATACGAACACCGGGGAGCTGTTTTTT
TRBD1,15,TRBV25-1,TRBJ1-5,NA,CASLRAGTAYGPQHF,TGTGCCAGCCTCCGAGCAGGGACAGCCTACGGGCCCCAGCATTTT
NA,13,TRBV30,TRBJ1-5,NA,CAWSVQGVQPQHF,TGTGCCTGGAGTGTACAGGGAGTTCAGCCCCAGCATTTT
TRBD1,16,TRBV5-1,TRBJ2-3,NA,CASRVSGTGGTDTQYF,TGCGCCAGCAGGGTCAGCGGGACAGGGGGCACAGATACGCAGTATTTT
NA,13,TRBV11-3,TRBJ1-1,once,CASSLSMNTEAFF,TGTGCCAGCAGCTTATCCATGAACACTGAAGCTTTCTTT
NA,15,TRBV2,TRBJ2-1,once,CASSVTGGRWNEQFF,TGTGCCAGCAGTGTCACGGGGGGCCGGTGGAATGAGCAGTTCTTC
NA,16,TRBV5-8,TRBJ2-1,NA,CASPNPPGVLYNEQFF,TGTGCCAGCCCTAATCCGCCAGGGGTTTTATACAATGAGCAGTTCTTC
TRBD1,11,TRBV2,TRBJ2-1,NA,CASSVGTGWFF,TGTGCCAGCAGTGTGGGGACAGGGTGGTTCTTC
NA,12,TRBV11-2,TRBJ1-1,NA,CASSHRGGRAFF,TGTGCCAGCAGCCACCGGGGGGGTCGAGCTTTCTTT
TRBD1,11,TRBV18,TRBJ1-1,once,CASSAGTGAFF,TGTGCCAGCTCAGCCGGGACAGGGGCTTTCTTT
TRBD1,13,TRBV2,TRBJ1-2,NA,CASSPTGGSGYTF,TGTGCCAGCAGCCCGACAGGGGGATCCGGCTACACCTTC
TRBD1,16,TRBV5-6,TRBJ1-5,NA,CASSMQTGVGNQPQHF,TGTGCCAGCAGTATGCAGACAGGGGTAGGCAATCAGCCCCAGCATTTT
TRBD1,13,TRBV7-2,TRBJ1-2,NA,CASSFNRGWGYTF,TGTGCCAGCAGCTTTAACAGGGGGTGGGGCTACACCTTC
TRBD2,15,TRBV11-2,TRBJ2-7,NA,CASSPKLAEAYEQYF,TGTGCCAGCAGCCCAAAACTAGCGGAGGCCTACGAGCAGTACTTC
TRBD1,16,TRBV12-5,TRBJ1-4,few,CASGLMWTGGLVKLFF,TGTGCTAGTGGTTTGATGTGGACAGGGGGCCTGGTAAAACTGTTTTTT
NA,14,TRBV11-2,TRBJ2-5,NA,CASSLDRGGETQYF,TGTGCCAGCAGCTTAGACCGTGGAGGGGAGACCCAGTACTTC
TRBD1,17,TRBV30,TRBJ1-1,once,CAWTRGAGGRLRGEAFF,TGTGCCTGGACCCGGGGCGCAGGGGGCCGCCTAAGGGGAGAAGCTTTCTTT
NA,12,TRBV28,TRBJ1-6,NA,CASSLSPEAEYF,TGTGCCAGCAGTTTGTCCCCCGAGGCGGAGTACTTT
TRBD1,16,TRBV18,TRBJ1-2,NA,CASSPAGQAHNYGYTF,TGTGCCAGCTCACCGGCTGGACAGGCGCATAACTATGGCTACACCTTC
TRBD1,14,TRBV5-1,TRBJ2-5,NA,CASSFGTGGETQYF,TGCGCCAGCAGCTTCGGGACAGGTGGGGAGACCCAGTACTTC
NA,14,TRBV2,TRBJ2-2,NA,CASKKEGPTGELFF,TGTGCCAGCAAGAAGGAGGGGCCCACCGGGGAGCTGTTTTTT
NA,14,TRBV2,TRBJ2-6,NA,CATEGASGANVLTF,TGTGCCACCGAAGGGGCCTCTGGGGCCAACGTCCTGACTTTC
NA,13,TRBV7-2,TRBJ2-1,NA,CASSRTSFNEQFF,TGTGCCAGCAGCAGAACTAGTTTCAATGAGCAGTTCTTC
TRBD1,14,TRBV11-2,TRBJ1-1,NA,CASSWRTGDTEAFF,TGTGCCAGCAGCTGGAGGACAGGGGACACTGAAGCTTTCTTT
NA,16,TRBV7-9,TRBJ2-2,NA,CASSSMAGLNTGELFF,TGTGCCAGCAGCTCCATGGCGGGATTGAACACCGGGGAGCTGTTTTTT
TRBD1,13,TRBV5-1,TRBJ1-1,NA,CASSTTGVGEAFF,TGCGCCAGCAGCACGACAGGGGTTGGTGAAGCTTTCTTT
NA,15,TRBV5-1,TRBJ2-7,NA,CASSLATGEFYEQYF,TGCGCCAGCAGCTTGGCTACGGGAGAGTTCTACGAGCAGTACTTC